These 21 T cell receptor beta chains were sequenced from one sample in a study of shared clonotypes between healthy human individuals. Sequencing used immunoSEQ multiplex PCR; TCRdb keeps in-frame clones, though not all of them. The sample includes some 650,000 clones, almost 97% of them seen just once. Sample: naive CD4+ T cells sorted from blood. Subset noted: CD45RA+ positively selected. The receptors come from a woman in her twenties or thirties in good health.

The chain is built from TRBV2 and TRBJ1-1, with 8 bases identical to TRBD1. The V segment lost 3 bases and the J segment 1 base; nucleotides outside the gene matches: 16. CDR3 length: 19 amino acids. Germline V CDR1 and CDR2: SNHLY, FYNNEI. The CDR3 DNA reads as TGTGCCAGCAGTGATACGGGACAGGTTTTGGTTCGAGGGAACACTGAAGCTTTCTTT. Its translation is CASSDTGQVLVRGNTEAFF.

The genes are TRBV4-1 and TRBJ2-7, with D hard to call. The V gene lost 2 bases and the J gene lost 2 bases, with 13 bases spanning the gap. The germline CDR1 and CDR2 sequences are MGHRA and YSYEKL. The CDR3 length is 15 residues. The CDR3 reads CASSQTMSPTYEQYF. CDR3 in DNA: TGCGCCAGCAGCCAAACGATGTCGCCTACCTACGAGCAGTACTTC.

The chain combines TRBV29-1 with TRBJ2-7, with TRBD2 matching 8 bases. There are 18 residues in the CDR3. V dropped 7 bases and J dropped 2; count of bases not matched to a gene: 22. CDR1 SQVTM and CDR2 ANQGSEA come from the germline V gene. In DNA, the CDR3 is TGCAGCGGATTTGAACTTTGTGGCGAGCGGGAGTCCGCCTACGAGCAGTACTTC. Amino acids: CSGFELCGERESAYEQYF.

The chain joins TRBV6-6 to TRBJ2-7, with a possible D match to TRBD1 (6 bases). Germline V CDR1 and CDR2: MNHNY, SVGAGI (reference sequence). The CDR3 loop spans 15 amino acids. The V gene lost 4 bases and the J gene lost 3 bases, with 16 bases spanning the gap. CDR3 coding DNA: TGTGCCAGCAGTTCAACAGGGTTCCCCGACTACGAGCAGTACTTC. This gives the protein CASSSTGFPDYEQYF.

This chain connects TRBV2 to TRBJ2-4; the D gene is possibly TRBD2 (5 bases). CDR3 length equals 11 residues. V lost 3 bases and J 8 bases, leaving 5 bases between the germline ends. Germline assignment: CDR1 SNHLY and CDR2 FYNNEI. CDR3 protein: CASSEEDIQYF. CDR3 coding DNA: TGTGCCAGCAGTGAGGAGGACATTCAGTACTTC.

The chain joins TRBV15 to TRBJ2-3; D is possibly TRBD2 (5 bases). This CDR3 comprises 17 residues. The V and J ends lost 0 bases and 4 bases respectively, with 17 bases between them. Germline CDR1 and CDR2: LNHNV and YYDKDF (reference sequence). The CDR3 reads CATSRDLGSYGADTQYF. The CDR3 DNA reads TGTGCCACCAGCAGAGATCTCGGCAGCTACGGGGCAGATACGCAGTATTTT.

The chain couples TRBV28 to TRBJ1-1, with 10 bases matching TRBD1. This CDR3 contains 15 residues. V lost 6 bases, J lost 3 bases, and 7 bases stayed unmatched. Looked up from germline, CDR1 is MDHEN and CDR2 is SYDVKM. In nucleotides, the CDR3 is TGTGCCAGCAGCTCCCCTGGACAGGGGGACACTGAAGCTTTCTTT. Residues: CASSSPGQGDTEAFF. Using reference TRBV28 and TRBJ1-1 for the parts outside the CDR3, the full variable domain is DVKVTQSSRYLVKRTGEKVFLECVQDMDHENMFWYRQDPGLGLRLIYFSYDVKMKEKGDIPEGYSVSREKKERFSLILESASTNQTSMYLCASSSPGQGDTEAFFGQGTRLTVV.

CDR3 sequence: CASSRPGLAVEQYF. CDR3 in DNA: TGTGCCAGCAGTCGACCGGGACTAGCTGTCGAGCAGTACTTC. J is TRBJ2-7 and V is TRBV28; 9 bases match TRBD2. J lost 6 bases, V lost 5 bases, and 8 bases had no gene match. The V gene's germline CDR1 is MDHEN and CDR2 SYDVKM. The CDR3 extends over 14 amino acids. The variable domain in full, completed from reference TRBV28 and TRBJ2-7, reads DVKVTQSSRYLVKRTGEKVFLECVQDMDHENMFWYRQDPGLGLRLIYFSYDVKMKEKGDIPEGYSVSREKKERFSLILESASTNQTSMYLCASSRPGLAVEQYFGPGTRLTVT.

The chain combines TRBV5-6 with TRBJ2-5, with 9 bases fitting TRBD2. The CDR3 has 14 amino acids. CDR1 and CDR2 from the germline V gene are SGHDT and YYEEEE. Unmatched junction bases numbered 3, after V lost 4 bases and J lost 2 bases. The CDR3 region is CASSRTSVQETQYF. DNA for the CDR3: TGTGCCAGCAGCCGGACTAGCGTACAAGAGACCCAGTACTTC.

The V call is TRBV18, the J call TRBJ1-5, with D perhaps matching TRBD1 (6 bases). V lost 3 bases and J 6 bases, leaving 12 bases between the germline ends. The CDR3 runs 14 residues. CDR1 and CDR2 from the germline V gene are KGHSH and LQKENI. DNA of the CDR3: TGTGCCAGCTCACCGACAGGAGATAGTCAGCCCCAGCATTTT. Translating gives CASSPTGDSQPQHF.

The J gene is TRBJ1-1, the V gene TRBV18, with D possibly matching TRBD1 (5 bases). The germline gives CDR1 KGHSH, CDR2 LQKENI. The CDR3 length is 15 residues. V was shortened by 5 bases and J by 4 bases, with 17 bases between the two germline ends. The DNA of the CDR3 is TGTGCCAGCTCATCCTCGAAGCAGGGTGGCACTGAAGCTTTCTTT. The encoded protein is CASSSSKQGGTEAFF.

V and J are TRBV5-1 and TRBJ2-3, with TRBD2 matching 7 bases. Germline CDR1 reads SGHRS; CDR2 reads YFSETQ. V lost 0 bases to trimming and J lost 4 bases; unmatched junction nucleotides: 5. The CDR3 has 15 residues. The CDR3: CASSLGGAGADTQYF. CDR3 coding DNA: TGCGCCAGCAGCTTGGGGGGCGCGGGAGCAGATACGCAGTATTTT.

The V and J genes are TRBV2 and TRBJ2-1, with D perhaps TRBD2 (6 bases). The germline V and J ends were trimmed by 8 bases and 6 bases, with 17 bases remaining between them. Germline lookup yields CDR1 SNHLY and CDR2 FYNNEI. The CDR3 contains 14 residues. The CDR3 loop is CASVRESAGNEQFF. Written as DNA, the CDR3 is TGTGCCAGCGTACGGGAGTCGGCGGGCAATGAGCAGTTCTTC.

J is TRBJ2-7 and V is TRBV28, with 11 bases aligning to TRBD2. V trimming: 5 bases; J trimming: 5 bases; junction bases outside the gene matches: 11. The germline V gene encodes CDR1 MDHEN and CDR2 SYDVKM. The CDR3 loop spans 16 amino acids. This CDR3 is CASSRASGRRFDEQYF. CDR3 in DNA: TGTGCCAGCAGTAGAGCTAGCGGGAGGCGTTTCGACGAGCAGTACTTC.

The chain combines TRBV7-8 with TRBJ2-5; TRBD2 matches 11 bases. The CDR3 consists of 14 residues. Per the germline V gene, CDR1 is SGHVS and CDR2 is FQNEAQ. J was trimmed by 5 bases and V by 6 bases; bases with no gene match: 5. CDR3 in amino acids: CASRSLAGEETQYF. The CDR3 DNA reads as TGTGCCAGCAGGTCACTAGCGGGAGAGGAGACCCAGTACTTC.

This CDR3 reads CASSLGTVPNQPQHF. CDR3 sequence (DNA): TGTGCCAGCAGTTTAGGGACGGTCCCTAATCAGCCCCAGCATTTT. The J gene is TRBJ1-5, the V gene TRBV28; D may be TRBD1 (5 bases). Trimming took 2 bases from V and 4 from J, leaving 12 bases between them. The CDR3 runs to 15 residues. Germline-derived CDR1 and CDR2 are MDHEN and SYDVKM.

CDR3 DNA sequence: TGTGCCAGCAGTGGGCCGGGACTGGGAGATCAGCCCCAGCATTTT. It encodes CASSGPGLGDQPQHF. The chain is built from TRBV6-1 and TRBJ1-5; possible D gene TRBD1, 5 bases. The CDR3 contains 15 residues. Between the trimmed V and J ends, which lost 4 bases and 5 bases, there was a span of 15 bases. CDR1 is MNHNS, CDR2 SASEGT, per germline.

The chain's CDR3 is CASSFGPNYEQYF. Written as DNA, the CDR3 is TGCGCCAGCAGCTTCGGGCCGAATTACGAGCAGTACTTC. V and J are TRBV5-1 and TRBJ2-7, with D hard to call. This CDR3 comprises 13 residues. Germline-derived CDR1 and CDR2 are SGHRS and YFSETQ. V lost 2 bases and J lost 4, with 10 bases in between.

V and J are TRBV28 and TRBJ2-7, with 9 nucleotides matching TRBD2. V was pared by 5 bases and J by 5 bases, with 10 bases of the junction left unmatched. Germline V lookup: CDR1 MDHEN, CDR2 SYDVKM. The CDR3 has 15 residues. The CDR3 DNA follows: TGTGCCAGCAGTCCACCCGGGACTAGCTTCGACGAGCAGTACTTC. Its protein is CASSPPGTSFDEQYF. The entire variable domain, with the rest obtained from reference TRBV28 and TRBJ2-7, is as follows: DVKVTQSSRYLVKRTGEKVFLECVQDMDHENMFWYRQDPGLGLRLIYFSYDVKMKEKGDIPEGYSVSREKKERFSLILESASTNQTSMYLCASSPPGTSFDEQYFGPGTRLTVT.

This rearrangement joins TRBV6-5 to TRBJ2-3, with TRBD1 matching 7 bases. The CDR3 has 14 amino acids. The ends lost 5 bases at V and 2 bases at J; junction bases unmatched: 4. Looked up from germline, CDR1 is MNHEY and CDR2 is SVGAGI. The CDR3 protein is CASSVDRFTDTQYF. The CDR3 DNA follows: TGTGCCAGCAGTGTGGACAGGTTCACAGATACGCAGTATTTT.

The count of this clone is one. Other DNA sequences from this sample encode an identical CDR3 as well. The chain links TRBV6-4 to TRBJ2-2, with 7 bases aligning to TRBD2. Germline CDR1 MRHNA, CDR2 SNTAGT. J was trimmed by 2 bases and V by 5 bases; bases with no gene match: 2. The CDR3 consists of 14 residues. The CDR3 region is CASSPSGNTGELFF. The CDR3 coding sequence is TGTGCCAGCAGTCCTAGCGGTAACACCGGGGAGCTGTTTTTT.